The 21 T cell receptor beta chains reported below all come from one sample, sequenced in a study of shared clonotypes between healthy human individuals. Data came from immunoSEQ multiplex PCR; TCRdb stores just in-frame clones and leaves some out. Altogether about 180,000 clones are present, roughly 93% being singletons, with the ten largest covering around 0.067%. The sequenced sample was naive CD4+ T cells sorted from blood. The subset here: CD45RA+ positively selected. The receptors were sampled from a woman in her twenties or thirties in good health.

This clone was seen once. The V and J genes are TRBV6-5 and TRBJ2-7; D gene ambiguous. The germline gives CDR1 MNHEY, CDR2 SVGAGI. V was clipped by 2 bases and J by 7 bases, with 12 bases between them. This CDR3 has 13 residues. CDR3 region: CASSYDPVGEQYF. CDR3 nucleotide sequence: TGTGCCAGCAGTTACGACCCGGTGGGGGAGCAGTACTTC.

This clone came up once. The chain carries TRBV27 and TRBJ2-6; D uncertain. V was pared by 9 bases and J by 0 bases, with 15 bases between. The CDR3 loop spans 16 amino acids. Germline V lookup: CDR1 MNHEY, CDR2 SMNVEV (reference sequence). CDR3 DNA sequence: TGTGCCAGTAGGCTACTGCAAGCCTCTGGGGCCAACGTCCTGACTTTC. Translated: CASRLLQASGANVLTF.

This chain joins TRBV10-2 and TRBJ1-1, with 8 bases identical to TRBD1. Trimming cost V 7 bases and J 6 bases; bases outside gene matches: 13. Germline CDR1 WSHSY, CDR2 SAAADI. CDR3 length: 15 residues. As DNA, the CDR3 is TGCGCCAGCACCCCCACAGGGGGGGAAAGGCCTGAAGCTTTCTTT. It is translated as CASTPTGGERPEAFF.

The chain uses TRBV10-3 and TRBJ2-2; D is possibly TRBD1 (6 bases). V was clipped by 0 bases and J by 6 bases, with 14 bases between them. Germline CDR1 ENHRY, CDR2 SYGVKD. The CDR3 runs 16 residues. Here the CDR3 reads CAISESGTSGPGELFF. The CDR3, as DNA: TGTGCCATCAGTGAGTCCGGGACATCGGGCCCCGGGGAGCTGTTTTTT.

The chain carries TRBV29-1 and TRBJ1-2, with unresolved D. Germline CDR1 reads SQVTM; CDR2 reads ANQGSEA. Trimming stripped 2 bases from V and 4 bases from J, with 8 bases between. This CDR3 region has 12 residues. The CDR3 spells CSVESGGYGYTF. DNA for the CDR3: TGCAGCGTTGAATCAGGCGGCTATGGCTACACCTTC. Together with reference TRBV29-1 and TRBJ1-2, the CDR3 gives the full variable domain: SAVISQKPSRDICQRGTSLTIQCQVDSQVTMMFWYRQQPGQSLTLIATANQGSEATYESGFVIDKFPISRPNLTFSTLTVSNMSPEDSSIYLCSVESGGYGYTFGSGTRLTVV.

V usage is TRBV28 and J usage is TRBJ2-7; D may match TRBD1 or TRBD2 (5 bases each). CDR1 and CDR2 (germline): MDHEN, SYDVKM. The CDR3 is made up of 16 amino acids. The germline V and J ends were trimmed by 5 bases and 4 bases, with 21 bases remaining between them. The CDR3 DNA sequence: TGTGCCAGCAGTGCAGAGACAGCACGAGGGTTGTACGAGCAGTACTTC. Protein sequence: CASSAETARGLYEQYF.

The V gene is TRBV11-2, the J gene TRBJ2-7, with a weak D call TRBD2 (6 bases). Germline V gives CDR1 SGHAT, CDR2 FQNNGV. CDR3 length: 13 residues. Deletions cut 8 bases from V and 6 bases from J, with 17 bases between. The CDR3, as DNA: TGTGCCAGCGACTCGGGAGACGGCGGCGAGCAGTACTTC. Translated: CASDSGDGGEQYF. Using reference TRBV11-2 and TRBJ2-7 for the parts outside the CDR3, the full variable domain is EAGVAQSPRYKIIEKRQSVAFWCNPISGHATLYWYQQILGQGPKLLIQFQNNGVVDDSQLPKDRFSAERLKGVDSTLKIQPAKLEDSAVYLCASDSGDGGEQYFGPGTRLTVT.

The chain carries TRBV5-4 and TRBJ2-3, with TRBD2 matching over 7 bases. V was clipped by 3 bases and J by 10 bases; unmatched bases: 11. Germline CDR1 SGHNT, CDR2 YYREEE (reference sequence). CDR3 length equals 14 residues. CDR3 nucleotide sequence: TGTGCCAGCAGCTATATCGGGGCGGGAGAGGCGCAGTATTTT. Protein product: CASSYIGAGEAQYF.

The V call is TRBV9, the J call TRBJ2-1; no clear D. This CDR3 comprises 14 residues. Per germline, CDR1 SGDLS and CDR2 YYNGEE. Trimming shortened V by 6 bases and J by 5 bases, and 15 bases separated the two germline ends. DNA for the CDR3: TGTGCCAGCACTCTCACTGGATCCAACAATGAGCAGTTCTTC. It is translated as CASTLTGSNNEQFF.

The chain carries TRBV19 and TRBJ2-6; possible D gene TRBD2, 6 bases. CDR1 is LNHDA and CDR2 is SQIVND in the germline V gene (reference sequence). The CDR3 is 17 amino acids. Trimming shortened V by 3 bases and J by 0 bases, and 12 bases separated the two germline ends. The CDR3 DNA sequence: TGTGCCAGTAGTATGGTAGGGACTCGCTCTGGGGCCAACGTCCTGACTTTC. Translation gives CASSMVGTRSGANVLTF.

J is TRBJ2-3 and V is TRBV5-8; tentatively, D is TRBD1 (7 bases). Germline V gives CDR1 SGHTS, CDR2 YDEGEE. V was pared by 2 bases and J by 4 bases, with 14 bases between. The CDR3 extends over 15 amino acids. The CDR3 DNA sequence: TGTGCCAGCAGCTTTCGCAGGGGGGACCCAGATACGCAGTATTTT. It translates to CASSFRRGDPDTQYF.

The chain recombines TRBV30 with TRBJ1-4; 8 bases are a match to TRBD1. From germline, CDR1 is GTSNPN and CDR2 SVGIG (reference sequence). CDR3 length: 16 residues. Trimming took 2 bases from V and 3 from J; bases not matched to a gene: 8. This CDR3 is CAWSPTTGGSNEKLFF. DNA for the CDR3: TGTGCCTGGAGTCCAACTACAGGGGGGTCTAATGAAAAACTGTTTTTT. The full variable domain, completed using reference TRBV30 and TRBJ1-4, is SQTIHQWPATLVQPVGSPLSLECTVEGTSNPNLYWYRQAAGRGLQLLFYSVGIGQISSEVPQNLSASRPQDRQFILSSKKLLLSDSGFYLCAWSPTTGGSNEKLFFGSGTQLSVL.

This chain joins TRBV28 and TRBJ2-5; 11 nucleotides agree with TRBD2. Looked up from germline, CDR1 is MDHEN and CDR2 is SYDVKM. The CDR3 has 16 amino acids. J gave up 4 bases and V 4 bases, and 8 bases lay outside the gene matches. This chain's CDR3 is CASSSPLLAGVETQYF. The CDR3 nucleotides are TGTGCCAGCAGTTCGCCCCTACTAGCGGGAGTAGAGACCCAGTACTTC.

V usage is TRBV6-5 and J usage is TRBJ2-2; 8 bases agree with TRBD2. V gave up 6 bases and J gave up 6 bases; unmatched junction bases: 6. CDR1 and CDR2 from the germline V gene are MNHEY and SVGAGI. The CDR3 is 14 amino acids. CDR3 protein: CASSAGTSPGELFF. CDR3 sequence (DNA): TGTGCCAGCAGCGCCGGGACTAGTCCCGGGGAGCTGTTTTTT.

The CDR3 is CASSFTGGYNEQFF. Here the CDR3 DNA reads TGTGCCAGCAGTTTTACAGGGGGTTACAATGAGCAGTTCTTC. V usage is TRBV27 and J usage is TRBJ2-1; TRBD1 matches at 8 bases. Trimming cost V 3 bases and J 4 bases; bases outside gene matches: 2. The germline V gene encodes CDR1 MNHEY and CDR2 SMNVEV (reference sequence). The CDR3 runs to 14 residues.

The V call is TRBV28, the J call TRBJ2-3; TRBD1 or TRBD2 may be the D gene (5 bases each). V was trimmed by 6 bases and J by 1 base, leaving 14 bases between them. The CDR3 loop spans 15 amino acids. CDR1 MDHEN and CDR2 SYDVKM come from the germline V gene. The CDR3 DNA sequence: TGTGCCAGCAGCCAGCAGGGAGCGGGCACAGATACGCAGTATTTT. This encodes CASSQQGAGTDTQYF.

The J gene is TRBJ2-6, the V gene TRBV5-1, with D unresolved. The germline V and J ends were trimmed by 0 bases and 0 bases, with 22 bases remaining between them. Looked up from germline, CDR1 is SGHRS and CDR2 is YFSETQ. This CDR3 comprises 21 residues. The CDR3 region has the DNA TGCGCCAGCAGCTTGGGGCTTCGGAACTTGGTAGGAGACTCTGGGGCCAACGTCCTGACTTTC. Protein product: CASSLGLRNLVGDSGANVLTF.

This clone is a singleton in its sample. The chain has TRBV18 and TRBJ2-2; the D is unclear. V was clipped by 3 bases and J by 3 bases, with 11 bases between them. Germline V gene sequence: CDR1 KGHSH, CDR2 LQKENI. The CDR3 contains 15 residues. The DNA of the CDR3 is TGTGCCAGCTCACCTAGGGCCACGGACACCGGGGAGCTGTTTTTT. It translates to CASSPRATDTGELFF.

The count of this clone is one. V and J are TRBV7-9 and TRBJ1-1; 10 bases line up with TRBD1. J was trimmed by 1 base and V by 5 bases; bases with no gene match: 7. The CDR3 covers 16 residues. CDR1 and CDR2 (germline): SEHNR, FQNEAQ (reference sequence). CDR3 region: CASSPGTGDRNTEAFF. CDR3 coding DNA: TGTGCCAGCAGCCCAGGGACAGGGGATAGGAACACTGAAGCTTTCTTT.

This clone was counted only a few times. The chain recombines TRBV5-6 with TRBJ1-2; no clear D gene. Per germline, CDR1 SGHDT and CDR2 YYEEEE. The CDR3 loop spans 13 amino acids. Trimming shortened V by 0 bases and J by 2 bases, and 5 bases separated the two germline ends. This CDR3 reads CASSLVVNYGYTF. DNA for the CDR3: TGTGCCAGCAGCTTGGTGGTAAACTATGGCTACACCTTC.

CDR3 bases: TGTGCCAGCAGGGACAGGTTGACCTACAATGAGCAGTTCTTC. Amino acids: CASRDRLTYNEQFF. J is TRBJ2-1 and V is TRBV7-2; 7 bases align to TRBD1. Germline-derived CDR1 and CDR2 are SGHTA and FQGNSA. The CDR3 is made up of 14 amino acids. V lost 6 bases, J lost 2 bases, and 4 bases stayed unmatched.